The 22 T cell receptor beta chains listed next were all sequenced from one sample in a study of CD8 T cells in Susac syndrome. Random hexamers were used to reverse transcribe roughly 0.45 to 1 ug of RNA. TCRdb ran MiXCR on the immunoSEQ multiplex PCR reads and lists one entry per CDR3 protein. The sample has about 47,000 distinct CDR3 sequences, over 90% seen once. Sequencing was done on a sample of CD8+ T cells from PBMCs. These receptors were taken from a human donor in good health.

This CDR3 is CAWRTASGNTIYF. The DNA for the CDR3 is TGTGCCTGGCGGACGGCCTCTGGAAACACCATATATTTT. The rearrangement links TRBV30 to TRBJ1-3; D is unresolved. Trimming shortened V by 5 bases and J by 0 bases, and 8 bases separated the two germline ends. The CDR3 length is 13 residues. Germline CDR1 is GTSNPN and CDR2 is SVGIG (reference sequence).

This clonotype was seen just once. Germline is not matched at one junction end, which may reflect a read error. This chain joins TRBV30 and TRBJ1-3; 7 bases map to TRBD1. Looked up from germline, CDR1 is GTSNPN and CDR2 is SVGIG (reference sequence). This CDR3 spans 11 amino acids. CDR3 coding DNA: TGTGCCTGGACCAGTGGTTGGGGACAGACCTTT. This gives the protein CAWTSGWGQTF.

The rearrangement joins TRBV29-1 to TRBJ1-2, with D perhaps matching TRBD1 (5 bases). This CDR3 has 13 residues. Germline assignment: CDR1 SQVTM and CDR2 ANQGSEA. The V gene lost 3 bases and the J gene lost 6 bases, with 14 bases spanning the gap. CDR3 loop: CSVEGRVGNGYTF. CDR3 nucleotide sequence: TGCAGCGTTGAGGGCAGGGTTGGTAATGGCTACACCTTC.

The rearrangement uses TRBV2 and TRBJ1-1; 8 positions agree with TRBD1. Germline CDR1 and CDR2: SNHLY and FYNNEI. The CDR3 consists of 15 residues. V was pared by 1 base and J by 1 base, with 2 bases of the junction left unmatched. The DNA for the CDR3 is TGTGCCAGCAGTGAAGGCCAGGGGGCGAACACTGAAGCTTTCTTT. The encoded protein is CASSEGQGANTEAFF.

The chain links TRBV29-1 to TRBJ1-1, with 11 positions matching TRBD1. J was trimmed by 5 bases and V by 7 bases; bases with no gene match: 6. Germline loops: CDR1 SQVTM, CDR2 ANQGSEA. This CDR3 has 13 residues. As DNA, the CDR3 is TGCAGCGCCCCCGGGACAGGGGGGACTGAAGCTTTCTTT. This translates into CSAPGTGGTEAFF.

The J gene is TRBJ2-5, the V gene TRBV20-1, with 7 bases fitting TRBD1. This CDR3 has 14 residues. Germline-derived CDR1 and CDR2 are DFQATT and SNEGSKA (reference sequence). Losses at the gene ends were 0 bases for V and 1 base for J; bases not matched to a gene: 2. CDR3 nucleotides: TGCAGTGCTAGAGAACGACAGGGCCAAGAGACCCAGTACTTC. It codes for CSARERQGQETQYF.

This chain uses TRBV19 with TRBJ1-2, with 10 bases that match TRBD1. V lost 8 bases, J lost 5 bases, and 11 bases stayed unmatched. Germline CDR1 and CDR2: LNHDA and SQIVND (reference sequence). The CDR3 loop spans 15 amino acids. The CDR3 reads CASGPDRGRAYGYTF. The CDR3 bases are TGTGCCAGTGGGCCTGACAGGGGGCGCGCGTATGGCTACACCTTC. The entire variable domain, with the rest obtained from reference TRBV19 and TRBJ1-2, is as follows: DGGITQSPKYLFRKEGQNVTLSCEQNLNHDAMYWYRQDPGQGLRLIYYSQIVNDFQKGDIAEGYSVSREKKESFPLTVTSAQKNPTAFYLCASGPDRGRAYGYTFGSGTRLTVV.

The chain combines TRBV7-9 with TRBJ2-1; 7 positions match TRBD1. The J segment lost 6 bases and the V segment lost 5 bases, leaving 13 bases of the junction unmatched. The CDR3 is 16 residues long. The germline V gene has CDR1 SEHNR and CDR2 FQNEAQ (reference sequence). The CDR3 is CASSAQRDSPLNEQFF. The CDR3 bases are TGTGCCAGCAGCGCCCAACGGGACAGCCCCCTCAATGAGCAGTTCTTC.

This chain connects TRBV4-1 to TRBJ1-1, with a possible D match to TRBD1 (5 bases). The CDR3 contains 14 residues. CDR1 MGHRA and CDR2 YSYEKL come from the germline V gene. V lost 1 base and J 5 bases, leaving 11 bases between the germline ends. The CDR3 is CASSQVQGPTEAFF. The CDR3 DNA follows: TGCGCCAGCAGCCAAGTGCAGGGTCCGACTGAAGCTTTCTTT.

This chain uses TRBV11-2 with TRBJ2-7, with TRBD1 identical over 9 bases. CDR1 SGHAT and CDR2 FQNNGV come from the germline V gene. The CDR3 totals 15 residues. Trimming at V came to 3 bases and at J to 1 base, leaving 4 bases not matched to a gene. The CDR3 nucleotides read TGTGCCAGCAGCTTGGGGACAGGGAATTCCTACGAGCAGTACTTC. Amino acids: CASSLGTGNSYEQYF. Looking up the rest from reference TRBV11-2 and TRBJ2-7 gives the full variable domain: EAGVAQSPRYKIIEKRQSVAFWCNPISGHATLYWYQQILGQGPKLLIQFQNNGVVDDSQLPKDRFSAERLKGVDSTLKIQPAKLEDSAVYLCASSLGTGNSYEQYFGPGTRLTVT.

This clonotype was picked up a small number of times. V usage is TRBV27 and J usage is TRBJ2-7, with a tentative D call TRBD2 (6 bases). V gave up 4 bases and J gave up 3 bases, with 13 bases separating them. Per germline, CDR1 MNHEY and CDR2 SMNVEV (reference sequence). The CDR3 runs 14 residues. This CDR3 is CASSSPGTYYEQYF. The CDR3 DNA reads TGTGCCAGCAGTTCTCCCGGGACTTACTACGAGCAGTACTTC.

CDR3 amino acids: CASSGTRGKNIQYF. CDR3 in DNA: TGCGCCAGCAGTGGTACGCGGGGGAAAAACATTCAGTACTTC. The chain carries TRBV4-1 and TRBJ2-4, with TRBD2 matching over 7 bases. The germline V gene has CDR1 MGHRA and CDR2 YSYEKL. The CDR3 length is 14 residues. After removal of 6 bases from V and 4 bases from J, the junction contained 6 bases not matched to a gene.

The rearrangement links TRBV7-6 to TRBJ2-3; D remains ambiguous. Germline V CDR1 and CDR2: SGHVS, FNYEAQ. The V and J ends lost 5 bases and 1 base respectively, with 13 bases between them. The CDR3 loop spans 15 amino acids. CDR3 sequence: CASSPLRGRTDTQYF. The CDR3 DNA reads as TGTGCCAGCAGCCCCCTCCGAGGCCGCACAGATACGCAGTATTTT.

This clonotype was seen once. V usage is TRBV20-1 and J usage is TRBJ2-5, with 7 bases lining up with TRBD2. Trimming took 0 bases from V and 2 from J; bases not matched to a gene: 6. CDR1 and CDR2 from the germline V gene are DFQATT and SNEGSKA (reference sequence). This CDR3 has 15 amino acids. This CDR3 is CSARDWRGRQETQYF. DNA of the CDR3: TGCAGTGCTAGAGATTGGCGGGGGAGACAAGAGACCCAGTACTTC.

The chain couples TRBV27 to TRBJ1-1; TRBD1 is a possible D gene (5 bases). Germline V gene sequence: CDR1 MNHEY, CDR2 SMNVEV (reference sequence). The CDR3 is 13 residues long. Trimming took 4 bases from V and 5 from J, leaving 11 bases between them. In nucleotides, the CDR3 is TGTGCCAGCAGTTCTGGGGGAGGGACTGAAGCTTTCTTT. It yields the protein CASSSGGGTEAFF.

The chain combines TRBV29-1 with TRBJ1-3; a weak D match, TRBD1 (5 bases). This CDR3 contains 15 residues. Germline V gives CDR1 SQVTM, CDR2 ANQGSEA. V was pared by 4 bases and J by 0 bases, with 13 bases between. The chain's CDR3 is CSVAGTPSSGNTIYF. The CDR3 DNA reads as TGCAGCGTTGCCGGGACGCCGAGCTCTGGAAACACCATATATTTT.

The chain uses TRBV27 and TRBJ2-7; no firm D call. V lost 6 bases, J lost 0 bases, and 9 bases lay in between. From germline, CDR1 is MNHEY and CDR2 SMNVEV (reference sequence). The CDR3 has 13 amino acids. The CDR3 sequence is CASRQQSSYEQYF. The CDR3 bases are TGTGCCAGCAGGCAACAGAGCTCCTACGAGCAGTACTTC.

For the CDR3, the DNA is TGTGCCAGCAGTACCGGACTAGCGGAGTCCAATGAGCAGTTCTTC. Encoded protein: CASSTGLAESNEQFF. The chain links TRBV6-1 to TRBJ2-1, with TRBD2 matching 10 bases. V shed 5 bases, J shed 6 bases, and the junction held 7 bases outside the gene matches. CDR3 length: 15 residues. Germline V lookup: CDR1 MNHNS, CDR2 SASEGT.

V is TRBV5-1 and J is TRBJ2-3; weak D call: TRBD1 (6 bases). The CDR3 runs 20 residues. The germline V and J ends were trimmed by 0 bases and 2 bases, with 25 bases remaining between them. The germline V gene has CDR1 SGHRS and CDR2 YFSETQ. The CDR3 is CASSLAGSTGPNLPTDTQYF. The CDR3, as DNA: TGCGCCAGCAGCTTGGCCGGGTCCACAGGGCCGAATCTCCCCACAGATACGCAGTATTTT. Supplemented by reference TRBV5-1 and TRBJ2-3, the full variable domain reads KAGVTQTPRYLIKTRGQQVTLSCSPISGHRSVSWYQQTPGQGLQFLFEYFSETQRNKGNFPGRFSGRQFSNSRSEMNVSTLELGDSALYLCASSLAGSTGPNLPTDTQYFGPGTRLTVL.

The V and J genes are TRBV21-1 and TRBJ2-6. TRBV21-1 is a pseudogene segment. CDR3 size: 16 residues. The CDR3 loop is CASSKERFSGANVLTF. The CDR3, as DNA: TGTGCCAGCAGCAAAGAGCGGTTCTCTGGGGCCAACGTCCTGACTTTC.

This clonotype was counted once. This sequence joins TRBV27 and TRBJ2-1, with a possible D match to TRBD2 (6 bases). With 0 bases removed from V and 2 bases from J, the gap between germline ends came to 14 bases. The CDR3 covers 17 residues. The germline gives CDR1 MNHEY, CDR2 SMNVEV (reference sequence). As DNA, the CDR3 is TGTGCCAGCAGTTTATCTAATGGGGGGACCCCCTACAATGAGCAGTTCTTC. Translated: CASSLSNGGTPYNEQFF.

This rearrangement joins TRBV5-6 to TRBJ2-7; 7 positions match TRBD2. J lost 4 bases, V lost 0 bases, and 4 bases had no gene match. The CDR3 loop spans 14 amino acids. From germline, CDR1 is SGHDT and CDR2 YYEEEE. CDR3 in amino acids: CASSLGLAVYEQYF. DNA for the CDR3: TGTGCCAGCAGCTTGGGCCTAGCGGTTTACGAGCAGTACTTC.